The clone carrying this T cell receptor beta chain was observed a handful of times. Its antigen is still unknown. The source of the sample is a study of regulatory T cells in long-lasting Graves disease. Study summary: Graves' patients with a new diagnosis had received antithyroid drugs under 3 months. Notes on the study in general: Samples came from peripheral blood alone, without thyroid tissue. Those with persistent Graves' had less TCR diversity than newly diagnosed patients.

The CDR3 totals 12 residues. Germline assignment: CDR1 MNHNS and CDR2 SASEGT. Deletions cut 7 bases from V and 4 bases from J, with 9 bases between. The time point is: newly diagnosed GD, antithyroid drugs for less than 3 months. There was RNA extracted from PBMCs, and the TCR library was made from it. Combining iRepertoire HTBI primers with Arm-PCR of CDR3 regions, the authors built TCR beta libraries. TCRdb used MiXCR to reprocess the multiplex PCR reads, holding one entry per CDR3 protein. The sample carries under 300,000 distinct CDR3 sequences, roughly 21% recorded once. The sequence came from a female donor with Graves disease. This sample comprised peripheral blood mononuclear cells (PBMCs), obtained at new diagnosis, from a patient treated with antithyroid drugs. The chain combines TRBV6-1 with TRBJ2-3; no clear D. In DNA, the CDR3 is TGTGCCAGCAAGTACAGCTCAGATACGCAGTATTTT. Translated: CASKYSSDTQYF.